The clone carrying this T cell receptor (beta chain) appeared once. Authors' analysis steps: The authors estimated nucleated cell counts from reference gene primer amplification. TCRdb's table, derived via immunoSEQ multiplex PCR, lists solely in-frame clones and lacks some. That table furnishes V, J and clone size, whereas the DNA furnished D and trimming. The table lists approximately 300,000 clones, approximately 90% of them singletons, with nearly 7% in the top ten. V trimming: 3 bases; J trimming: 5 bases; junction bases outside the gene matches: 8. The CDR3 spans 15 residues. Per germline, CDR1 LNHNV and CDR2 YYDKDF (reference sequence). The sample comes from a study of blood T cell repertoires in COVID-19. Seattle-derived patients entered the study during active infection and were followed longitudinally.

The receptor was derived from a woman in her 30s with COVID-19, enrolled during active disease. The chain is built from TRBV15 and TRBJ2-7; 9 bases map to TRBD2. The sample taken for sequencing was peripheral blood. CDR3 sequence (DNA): TGTGCCACCAGCAGTTCGAGACTAGCGGCTCACGAGCAGTACTTC. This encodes CATSSSRLAAHEQYF.